This T cell receptor (beta chain) was sequenced in a study of T cell clonotyping in hematopoietic cell transplantation. Comments on this clone: Its antigen is still unknown.

Germline V lookup: CDR1 MNHNS, CDR2 SASEGT. The CDR3 runs to 14 residues. V was clipped by 5 bases and J by 4 bases, with 11 bases between them. Findings and limits, study-wide: Broader posttransplant TCR repertoire diversity was predicted by graft donor and pretransplant recipient Inverse Simpson Index values. No sorting was done, leaving CD4 and CD8 contributions mixed. At the given depth, recipient repertoires were over 95% de novo clonotypes. Recipient TCR diversity dropped after transplant; expanded clonotypes rose from day 30 to 180.

The assay was immunoSEQ multiplex PCR, and TCRdb's table has in-frame clones only and misses some. The sample consists of about 45,000 clones, 94% of them appearing once. Sequencing was done on a sample of peripheral blood mononuclear cells. The genes are TRBV6-1 and TRBJ2-2; D is unresolved. The sequence was obtained from a woman in her forties or fifties in good health. Some clones in this sample may be carry-over from other donors' samples. CDR3 in amino acids: CASSSFLATGELFF. CDR3 bases: TGTGCCAGCAGTTCGTTTTTAGCCACCGGGGAGCTGTTTTTT.